This T cell receptor beta chain came from a study of blood T cell repertoires in COVID-19. Data came from immunoSEQ multiplex PCR; TCRdb stores just in-frame clones and leaves some out. The sample holds roughly 200,000 clones, about 81% seen once. This clone was observed once. Germline V gene data show CDR1 as SNHLY and CDR2 as FYNNEI. Deletions cut 4 bases from V and 3 bases from J, with 10 bases between. The CDR3 sequence is 14 residues long. The sample comprised PBMCs or T cells enriched from blood (not recorded which). The J gene is TRBJ1-5, the V gene TRBV2, with a tentative D call TRBD1 (5 bases). This TCR was sampled from a middle-aged man who had recovered from COVID-19. The CDR3 protein is CASSVTATNQPQHF. The CDR3 DNA reads as TGTGCCAGCAGTGTGACAGCCACCAATCAGCCCCAGCATTTT.